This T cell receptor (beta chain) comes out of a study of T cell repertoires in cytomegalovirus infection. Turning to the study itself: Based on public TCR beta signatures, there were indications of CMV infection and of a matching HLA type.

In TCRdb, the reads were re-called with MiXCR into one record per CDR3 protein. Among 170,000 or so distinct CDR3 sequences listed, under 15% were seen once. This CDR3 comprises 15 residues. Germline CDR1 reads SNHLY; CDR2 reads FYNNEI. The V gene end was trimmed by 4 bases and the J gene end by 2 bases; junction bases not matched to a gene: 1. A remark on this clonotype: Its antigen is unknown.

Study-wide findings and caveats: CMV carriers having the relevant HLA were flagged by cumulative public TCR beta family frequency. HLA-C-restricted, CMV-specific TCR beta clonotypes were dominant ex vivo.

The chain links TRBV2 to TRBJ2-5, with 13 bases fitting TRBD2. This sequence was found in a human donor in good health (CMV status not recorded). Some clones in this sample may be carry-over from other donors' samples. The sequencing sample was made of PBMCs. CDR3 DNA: TGTGCCAGCAGTGGGGGACTAGCGGGGCAAGAGACCCAGTACTTC. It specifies CASSGGLAGQETQYF.